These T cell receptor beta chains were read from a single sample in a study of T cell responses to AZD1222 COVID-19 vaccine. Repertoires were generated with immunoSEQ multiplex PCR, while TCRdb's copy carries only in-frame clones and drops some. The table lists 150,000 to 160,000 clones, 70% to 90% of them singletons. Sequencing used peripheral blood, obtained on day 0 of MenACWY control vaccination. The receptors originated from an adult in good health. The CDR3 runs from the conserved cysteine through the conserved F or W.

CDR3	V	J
CASSVEKISGIHQRSYEQYF	TRBV9	TRBJ2-7
CASSLSEWNEQFF	TRBV11-2	TRBJ2-1
CASSLLKGTPEAFF	TRBV28	TRBJ1-1
CASSGLGNQPQHF	TRBV18	TRBJ1-5
CASSLGPHDRQSYTF	TRBV27	TRBJ1-2
CASSTLGGGINQPQHF	TRBV19	TRBJ1-5
CASSWGGPGNTIYF	TRBV5-1	TRBJ1-3
CASSQDLAGRPLHF	TRBV4-2	TRBJ1-6
CASTPQERGSTDTQYF	TRBV4-1	TRBJ2-3
CASSRPNAAPLHF	TRBV6-5	TRBJ1-6
CASSPVGQGTTNEKLFF	TRBV6-2/TRBV6-3	TRBJ1-4
CASRRGGLSGNTIYF	TRBV19	TRBJ1-3
CASSPRRRRPFATNEKLFF	TRBV11-3	TRBJ1-4
CASSLGLFDQPQHF	TRBV11-2	TRBJ1-5
CASGLTGGAYEQYF	TRBV12-5	TRBJ2-7
CASSRTAGASYNEQFF	TRBV7-2	TRBJ2-1
CASSYPGQGNYGYTF	TRBV28	TRBJ1-2
CAWSARRAQGDYEQYF	TRBV30	TRBJ2-7
CASSDLPTGRDEQYF	TRBV6-4	TRBJ2-7
CASSVGQEADTQYF	TRBV11-3	TRBJ2-3
CASSSEGGKTGYEQYF	TRBV7-3	TRBJ2-7
CASSRAGTRNTGELFF	TRBV5-4	TRBJ2-2
CATQGAYEQYF	TRBV7-9	TRBJ2-7
CASSPGTGRYDYEQYF	TRBV7-6	TRBJ2-7
CASSLGVPSYEQYF	TRBV7-2	TRBJ2-7
CASSFNRGTNSGNTIYF	TRBV28	TRBJ1-3